A selection of T cell receptor beta chains follows, all from one sample in a study of blood T cell repertoires in COVID-19. Profiling relied on immunoSEQ multiplex PCR, and the TCRdb table lists in-frame clones only, not all of them. Among fewer than 400,000 clones listed, 85% were seen once. The specimen was PBMCs or T cells enriched from blood (not recorded which). The receptor set was obtained from a woman in her 30s who had been exposed to COVID-19. Each CDR3 is given with its conserved first and last residue. A D gene is named only where the DNA matches it firmly. The size field is filled for only some rows; it gives once, few, many or a size class.

CDR3 length	V gene	J gene	clone size	D gene	CDR3 protein	CDR3 DNA
13	TRBV19	TRBJ1-2	NA	NA	CASSRTGIYGYTF	TGTGCCAGTAGTAGAACAGGGATCTATGGCTACACCTTC
15	TRBV5-1	TRBJ1-4	NA	NA	CASSLDIATNEKLFF	TGCGCCAGCAGCTTGGACATTGCAACTAATGAAAAACTGTTTTTT
16	TRBV2	TRBJ1-3	few	NA	CASSEGGGYSGNTIYF	TGTGCCAGCAGTGAAGGCGGGGGGTACTCTGGAAACACCATATATTTT
15	TRBV5-1	TRBJ2-5	NA	TRBD2	CASSLGSGVQETQYF	TGCGCCAGCAGCTTGGGTAGCGGGGTCCAAGAGACCCAGTACTTC
15	TRBV5-1	TRBJ1-4	NA	TRBD1	CASSPTGGEDEKLFF	TGCGCCAGCAGCCCGACAGGGGGCGAGGATGAAAAACTGTTTTTT
14	TRBV6-2/TRBV6-3	TRBJ1-2	NA	TRBD1	CASSRVGQGYGYTF	TGTGCCAGCAGCCGAGTGGGACAGGGGTATGGCTACACCTTC
13	TRBV30	TRBJ1-1	NA	NA	CAWSDRMNTEAFF	TGTGCCTGGAGTGACAGGATGAACACTGAAGCTTTCTTT
16	TRBV10-1	TRBJ1-2	NA	NA	CASSDHRIQDPHGYTF	TGCGCCAGCAGTGACCATCGAATCCAGGATCCTCATGGCTACACCTTC
15	TRBV21-1	TRBJ2-1	NA	NA	CASSKESWGEHEQFF	TGTGCCAGCAGCAAAGAGAGTTGGGGGGAGCATGAGCAGTTCTTC
18	TRBV19	TRBJ1-5	NA	TRBD1	CASSRRQGWGYSNQPQHF	TGTGCCAGTAGCCGAAGACAGGGATGGGGATATAGCAATCAGCCCCAGCATTTT
13	TRBV28	TRBJ1-1	NA	NA	CASMGQLNTEAFF	TGTGCCAGCATGGGCCAGCTAAACACTGAAGCTTTCTTT
15	TRBV19	TRBJ2-2	NA	NA	CASSRQRLNTGELFF	TGTGCCAGTAGTAGACAGCGATTGAACACCGGGGAGCTGTTTTTT
17	TRBV4-2	TRBJ2-1	NA	NA	CASSQDFQRFSYNEQFF	TGTGCCAGCAGCCAAGATTTCCAGCGGTTCTCCTACAATGAGCAGTTCTTC
15	TRBV28	TRBJ2-5	NA	NA	CASLVGGAQVETQYF	TGTGCCAGCCTGGTGGGGGGGGCGCAGGTAGAGACCCAGTACTTC
12	TRBV5-1	TRBJ1-2	NA	NA	CASSQGGDGYTF	TGCGCCAGCAGCCAGGGAGGGGACGGCTACACCTTC
13	TRBV28	TRBJ2-4	NA	NA	CASRSGAKNIQYF	TGTGCCAGCAGATCAGGGGCCAAAAACATTCAGTACTTC
14	TRBV30	TRBJ2-7	NA	NA	CAWSPGRGVREQYF	TGTGCCTGGAGTCCGGGGCGCGGGGTTCGCGAGCAGTACTTC
17	TRBV27	TRBJ2-7	NA	NA	CASSPEVRGLYPYEQYF	TGTGCCAGCAGTCCGGAGGTTCGTGGCCTATATCCCTACGAGCAGTACTTC
14	TRBV30	TRBJ2-1	NA	TRBD2	CAWNPGLAAHEQFF	TGTGCCTGGAACCCGGGACTAGCGGCACATGAGCAGTTCTTC
12	TRBV30	TRBJ1-5	NA	NA	CAWNVRSQPQHF	TGTGCCTGGAACGTGAGGAGTCAGCCCCAGCATTTT
13	TRBV11-1	TRBJ1-1	once	NA	CASSPQVNPEAFF	TGTGCCAGCAGCCCACAGGTCAACCCTGAAGCTTTCTTT
15	TRBV4-3	TRBJ1-6	once	TRBD1	CASSQVTTGRSPLHF	TGCGCCAGCAGCCAAGTTACGACAGGGAGGTCACCCCTCCACTTT
15	TRBV18	TRBJ1-3	NA	NA	CASSPGAISGNTIYF	TGTGCCAGCTCACCAGGAGCGATCTCTGGAAACACCATATATTTT
16	TRBV11-2	TRBJ1-2	NA	NA	CASSLAPGRVWNGYTF	TGTGCCAGCAGCTTAGCCCCGGGCAGGGTATGGAATGGCTACACCTTC
14	TRBV7-2	TRBJ1-1	NA	NA	CASSKAGAGSEAFF	TGTGCCAGCTCTAAAGCGGGGGCAGGATCTGAAGCTTTCTTT
16	TRBV6-5	TRBJ2-2	NA	TRBD2	CASSSRGGRNTGELFF	TGTGCCAGCAGTTCCCGGGGGGGCCGGAACACCGGGGAGCTGTTTTTT
12	TRBV30	TRBJ1-6	NA	NA	CAWSVLSVPLHF	TGTGCCTGGAGTGTACTCTCCGTACCCCTCCACTTT
14	TRBV5-8	TRBJ2-3	NA	TRBD2	CASSFSGSGDTQYF	TGTGCCAGCAGCTTTAGCGGGAGTGGCGATACGCAGTATTTT
14	TRBV19	TRBJ1-5	NA	NA	CASLNPYGNQPQHF	TGTGCCAGCTTGAATCCCTATGGCAATCAGCCCCAGCATTTT
12	TRBV12-3/TRBV12-4	TRBJ1-1	NA	NA	CASTPVSSEAFF	TGTGCCAGCACCCCGGTCTCCTCTGAAGCTTTCTTT
14	TRBV5-4	TRBJ1-2	few	TRBD1	CASSAGQGALGYTF	TGTGCCAGCAGCGCGGGACAGGGGGCGCTCGGCTACACCTTC
13	TRBV29-1	TRBJ1-2	NA	NA	CSLEDSRDYGYTF	TGCAGCCTTGAGGACAGTCGAGACTATGGCTACACCTTC
13	TRBV11-2	TRBJ1-1	NA	NA	CASGWGGGTEAFF	TGTGCCAGCGGTTGGGGAGGAGGGACTGAAGCTTTCTTT
15	TRBV30	TRBJ1-3	NA	TRBD1	CAWSTGQGSGNTIYF	TGTGCCTGGAGCACGGGACAGGGCTCTGGAAACACCATATATTTT
11	TRBV20-1	TRBJ2-7	NA	NA	CSARVKREQYF	TGCAGTGCTAGAGTGAAGAGAGAGCAGTACTTC